This T cell receptor (beta chain) came from a study of T cell changes during pregnancy in multiple sclerosis. Germline-derived CDR1 and CDR2 are LNHDA and SQIVND (reference sequence). Trimming took off 10 bases at V and 7 bases at J, with 11 bases between the two ends. The CDR3 sequence is 11 residues long. Sequencing used immunoSEQ multiplex PCR; TCRdb keeps in-frame clones, though not all of them. Here the sample spans about 80,000 clones, about 91% being singletons. Sequenced material: peripheral blood, taken before pregnancy. The clonotype was recovered from a female donor with multiple sclerosis, enrolled in a pregnancy study. The chain is built from TRBV19 and TRBJ2-1, with D tentatively TRBD2 (5 bases). For the CDR3, the DNA is TGTGCCACCCGGGAAGGAAATGAGCAGTTCTTC. Translated, it gives CATREGNEQFF.